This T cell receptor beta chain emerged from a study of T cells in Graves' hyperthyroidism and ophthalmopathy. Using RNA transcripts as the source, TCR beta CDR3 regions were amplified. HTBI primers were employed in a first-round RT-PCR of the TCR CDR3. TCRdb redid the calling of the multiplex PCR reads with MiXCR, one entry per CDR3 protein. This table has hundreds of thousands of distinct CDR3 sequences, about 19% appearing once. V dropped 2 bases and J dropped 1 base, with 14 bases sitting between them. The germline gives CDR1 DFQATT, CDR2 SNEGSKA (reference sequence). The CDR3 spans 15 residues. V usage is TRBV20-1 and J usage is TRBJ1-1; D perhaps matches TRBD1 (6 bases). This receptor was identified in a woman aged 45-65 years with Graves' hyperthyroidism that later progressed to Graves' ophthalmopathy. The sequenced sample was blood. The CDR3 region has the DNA TGCAGTGCTAGAAAACCACAGGGCGCGAACACTGAAGCTTTCTTT. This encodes CSARKPQGANTEAFF.